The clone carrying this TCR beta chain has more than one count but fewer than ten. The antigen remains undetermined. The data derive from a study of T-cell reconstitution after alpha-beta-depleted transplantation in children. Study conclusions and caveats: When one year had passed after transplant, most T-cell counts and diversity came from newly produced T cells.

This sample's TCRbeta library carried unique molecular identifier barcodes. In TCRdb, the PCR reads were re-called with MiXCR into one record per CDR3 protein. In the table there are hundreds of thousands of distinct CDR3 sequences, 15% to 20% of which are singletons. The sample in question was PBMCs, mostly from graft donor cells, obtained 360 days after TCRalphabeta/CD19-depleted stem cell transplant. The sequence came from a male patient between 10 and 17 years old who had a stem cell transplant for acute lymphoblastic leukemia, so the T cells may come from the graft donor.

The CDR3, as DNA: TGCGCCAGCAAATTACTAGCGGCCTCCTACAATGAGCAGTTCTTC. It encodes CASKLLAASYNEQFF. The chain carries TRBV10-2 and TRBJ2-1, with TRBD2 matching over 8 bases. Germline-derived CDR1 and CDR2 are WSHSY and SAAADI. The CDR3 extends over 15 amino acids. With 7 bases clipped from V and 0 bases from J, the junction kept 5 bases outside the gene matches.